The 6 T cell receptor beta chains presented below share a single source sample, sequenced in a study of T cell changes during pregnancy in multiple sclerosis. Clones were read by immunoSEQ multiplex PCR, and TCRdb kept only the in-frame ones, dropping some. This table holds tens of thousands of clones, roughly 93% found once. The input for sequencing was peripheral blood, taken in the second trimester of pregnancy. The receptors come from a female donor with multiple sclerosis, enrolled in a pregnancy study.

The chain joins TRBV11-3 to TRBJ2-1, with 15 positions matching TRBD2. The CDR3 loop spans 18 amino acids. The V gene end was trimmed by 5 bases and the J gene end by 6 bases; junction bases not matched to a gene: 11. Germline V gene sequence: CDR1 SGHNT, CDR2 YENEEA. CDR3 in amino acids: CASSPLKGTSGGFNEQFF. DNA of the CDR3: TGTGCCAGCAGCCCTTTGAAAGGGACTAGCGGGGGGTTCAATGAGCAGTTCTTC.

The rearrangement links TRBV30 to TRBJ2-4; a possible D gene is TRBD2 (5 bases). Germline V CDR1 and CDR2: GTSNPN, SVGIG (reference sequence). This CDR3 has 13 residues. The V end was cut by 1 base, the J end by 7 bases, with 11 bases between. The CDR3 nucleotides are TGTGCCTGGAGTGAGATGGGGAGCAACATTCAGTACTTC. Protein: CAWSEMGSNIQYF.

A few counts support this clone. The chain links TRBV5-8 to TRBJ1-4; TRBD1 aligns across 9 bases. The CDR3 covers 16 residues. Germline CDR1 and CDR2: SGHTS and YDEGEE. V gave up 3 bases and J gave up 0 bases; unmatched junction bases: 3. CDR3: CASSSGQGATNEKLFF. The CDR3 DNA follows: TGTGCCAGCAGCTCGGGACAGGGTGCAACTAATGAAAAACTGTTTTTT.

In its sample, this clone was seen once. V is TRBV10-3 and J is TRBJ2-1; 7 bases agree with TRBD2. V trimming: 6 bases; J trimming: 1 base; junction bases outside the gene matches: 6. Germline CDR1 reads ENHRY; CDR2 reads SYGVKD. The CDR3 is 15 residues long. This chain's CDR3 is CAIRPASGSYNEQFF. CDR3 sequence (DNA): TGTGCCATCAGACCGGCTAGCGGTTCCTACAATGAGCAGTTCTTC.

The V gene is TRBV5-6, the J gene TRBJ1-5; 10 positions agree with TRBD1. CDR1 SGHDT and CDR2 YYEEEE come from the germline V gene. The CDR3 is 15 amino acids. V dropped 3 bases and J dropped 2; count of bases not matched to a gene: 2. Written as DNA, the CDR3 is TGTGCCAGCAGCTACGGGACAGGGGGCAATCAGCCCCAGCATTTT. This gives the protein CASSYGTGGNQPQHF.

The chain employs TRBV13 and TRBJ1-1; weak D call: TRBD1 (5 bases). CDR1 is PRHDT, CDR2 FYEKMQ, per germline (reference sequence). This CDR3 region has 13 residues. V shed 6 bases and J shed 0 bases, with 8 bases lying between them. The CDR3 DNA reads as TGTGCCAGCAGGGGGCAGATGAACACTGAAGCTTTCTTT. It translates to CASRGQMNTEAFF.